This T cell receptor (beta chain) was identified in a study of blood T cell repertoires in COVID-19. TCRdb keeps only in-frame clones here, not all; method: immunoSEQ multiplex PCR. The sample records tens of thousands of clones, about nine tenths being singletons. Comment on this clone: The junction departs from germline at one end; a sequencing error may be responsible.

This TCR came from a middle-aged man with active or convalescent COVID-19. Sequenced sample: peripheral blood.

The CDR3 reads CASRLLTSGLNNEQFF. CDR3 coding DNA: TGTGCCAGCAGGTTATTGACTAGCGGGCTTAACAATGAGCAGTTCTTC. The V gene is TRBV28, the J gene TRBJ2-1, with TRBD2 identical over 10 bases. The germline V gene has CDR1 MDHEN and CDR2 SYDVKM. The CDR3 spans 16 residues.